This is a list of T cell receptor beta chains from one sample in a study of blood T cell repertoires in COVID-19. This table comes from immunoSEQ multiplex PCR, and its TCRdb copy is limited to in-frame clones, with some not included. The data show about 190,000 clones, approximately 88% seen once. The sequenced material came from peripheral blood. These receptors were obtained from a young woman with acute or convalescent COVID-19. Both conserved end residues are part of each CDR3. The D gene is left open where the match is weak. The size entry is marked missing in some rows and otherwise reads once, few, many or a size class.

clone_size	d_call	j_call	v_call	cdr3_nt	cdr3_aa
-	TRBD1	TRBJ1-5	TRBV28	TGTGCCAGCAGTTTCCCGGGACAGGGTTTTCAGCCCCAGCATTTT	CASSFPGQGFQPQHF
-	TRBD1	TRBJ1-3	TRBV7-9	TGTGCCAGCAGCTCCTGGGACAGGCGGGACACCATATATTTT	CASSSWDRRDTIYF
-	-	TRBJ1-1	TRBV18	TGTGCCAGCTCACCACGCCCAGGCGTTTTCGGTGAAGCTTTCTTT	CASSPRPGVFGEAFF
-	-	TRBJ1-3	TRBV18	TGTGCCAGCTCACCACAGAGCTCTGGAAACACCATATATTTT	CASSPQSSGNTIYF
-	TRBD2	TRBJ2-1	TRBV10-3	TGTGCGGTATCTAGCGGGAACACCTACAATGAGCAGTTCTTC	CAVSSGNTYNEQFF
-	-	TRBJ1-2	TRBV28	TGTGCCAGCAGCTTGGGGGGTCCTAAGGGTCTTCATGGCTACACCTTC	CASSLGGPKGLHGYTF
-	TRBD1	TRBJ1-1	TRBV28	TGTGCCAGCAGACCGATGACAGGGAAGTACACTGAAGCTTTCTTT	CASRPMTGKYTEAFF
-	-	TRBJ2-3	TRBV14	TGTGCCAGCAGCTCTCTCACAGGTTCTGGGAGCACAGATACGCAGTATTTT	CASSSLTGSGSTDTQYF
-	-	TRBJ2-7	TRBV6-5	TGTGCCAGCGGGAGCTCCTACGAGCAGTACTTC	CASGSSYEQYF
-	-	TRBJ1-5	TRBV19	TGTGCCAGTAGTATGGCCAGGGGACAGCCCCAGCATTTT	CASSMARGQPQHF
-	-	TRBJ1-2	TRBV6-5	TGTGCCAGCGGAACAGGCTCGGCTAACTATGGCTACACCTTC	CASGTGSANYGYTF
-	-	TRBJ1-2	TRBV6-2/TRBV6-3	TGTGCCAGCAGTTACGGGCAGGTCTATGGCTACACCTTC	CASSYGQVYGYTF
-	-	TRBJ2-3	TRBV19	TGTGCCAGTAGTGTGGCTAGTCGCGTTGGCACAGATACGCAGTATTTT	CASSVASRVGTDTQYF
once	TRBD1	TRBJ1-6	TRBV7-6	TGTGCCAGCAGCCAGGACAGGGGGGTTAATTCACCCCTCCACTTT	CASSQDRGVNSPLHF
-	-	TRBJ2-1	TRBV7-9	TGTGCCAGCAGTTTATCCTACCGTTCCAATGAGCAGTTCTTC	CASSLSYRSNEQFF
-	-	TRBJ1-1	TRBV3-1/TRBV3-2	TGTGCCAGCAGCCTGCGGGCGGAAGCTTTCTTT	CASSLRAEAFF
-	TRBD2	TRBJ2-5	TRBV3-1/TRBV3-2	TGTGCCAGCAGGAGAAACCGCGGGAGTAGTCAGGAGACCCAGTACTTC	CASRRNRGSSQETQYF
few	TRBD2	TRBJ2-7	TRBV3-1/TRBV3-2	TGTGCCAGCAGTTCCGGGACTAGTTACGAGCAGTACTTC	CASSSGTSYEQYF
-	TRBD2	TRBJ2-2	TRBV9	TGTGCCAGCAGCGTAACGGGAGGGCCCACCGGGGAGCTGTTTTTT	CASSVTGGPTGELFF
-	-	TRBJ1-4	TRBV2	TGTGCCAGTAAAAATCCGAGGGAGAATGAAAAACTGTTTTTT	CASKNPRENEKLFF
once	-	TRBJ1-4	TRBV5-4	TGTGCCAGCAGCTTCGGCGGGTTTAATGAAAAACTGTTTTTT	CASSFGGFNEKLFF
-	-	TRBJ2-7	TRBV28	TGTGCCAGCAGACCGGGACAACACTACGAGCAGTACTTC	CASRPGQHYEQYF
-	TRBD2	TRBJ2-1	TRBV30	TGTGCCTGGACTAGCGGGAGCGGCGATGAGCAGTTCTTC	CAWTSGSGDEQFF
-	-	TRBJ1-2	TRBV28	TGTGCCAGCAGTTCTAGCGTCCAGGGCTACACCTTC	CASSSSVQGYTF
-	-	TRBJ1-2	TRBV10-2	TGCGCCAGCAGTGAGTCGGCCTATGGCTACACCTTC	CASSESAYGYTF
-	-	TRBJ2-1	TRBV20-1	TGCAGTGCTTCTAGGTTTGAGCAGTTCTTC	CSASRFEQFF
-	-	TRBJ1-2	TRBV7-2	TGTGCCAGCAGACAAATCTATGGCTACACCTTC	CASRQIYGYTF
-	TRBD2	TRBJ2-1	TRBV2	TGTGCCAGCAGGGAGATAGCGGGAGGGCTTGATGAGCAGTTCTTC	CASREIAGGLDEQFF
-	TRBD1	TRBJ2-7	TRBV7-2	TGTGCCAGCAGCCCGGACAGGGGTAGCGAGCAGTACTTC	CASSPDRGSEQYF
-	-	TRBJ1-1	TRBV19	TGTGCCAGTTCGTCACATACGGGCACTGAAGCTTTCTTT	CASSSHTGTEAFF
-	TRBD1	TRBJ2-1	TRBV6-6	TGTGCCAGCAGCCTAGGACAGGGGGCCAATGAGCAGTTCTTC	CASSLGQGANEQFF
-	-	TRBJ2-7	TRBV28	TGTGCCAGCAGTGTCGGGAGCTCCAACTACGAGCAGTACTTC	CASSVGSSNYEQYF
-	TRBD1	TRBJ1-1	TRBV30	TGTGCCTGGAGTGTCAAAGGGGGCACGAACACTGAAGCTTTCTTT	CAWSVKGGTNTEAFF
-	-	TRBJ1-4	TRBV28	TGTGCCAGCAGTTTATCAGGGTTAGGTGAAAAACTGTTTTTT	CASSLSGLGEKLFF
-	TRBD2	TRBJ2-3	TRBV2	TGTGCCAGCAGCGAGGGGTTCGTAGCGGGAGGTGGGGCAGATACGCAGTATTTT	CASSEGFVAGGGADTQYF
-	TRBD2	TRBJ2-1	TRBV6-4	TGTGCCAGCAACCCCGGTGGGACTAGCGGCCTCAATGAGCAGTTCTTC	CASNPGGTSGLNEQFF
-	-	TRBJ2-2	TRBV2	TGTGCCAGCAGGCCGGACACCGGGGAGCTGTTTTTT	CASRPDTGELFF
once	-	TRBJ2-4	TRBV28	TGTGCCAGCAGTTTACTCCGGGCCACAGGGAACATTCAGTACTTC	CASSLLRATGNIQYF
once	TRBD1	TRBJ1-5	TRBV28	TGTGCCAGCAACCCGAAGTGGGACAGGGGGGAGCCCCAGCATTTT	CASNPKWDRGEPQHF
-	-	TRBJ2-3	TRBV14	TGTGCCAGCAGCCTAGGGAGGCCCGGCGGAGATACGCAGTATTTT	CASSLGRPGGDTQYF
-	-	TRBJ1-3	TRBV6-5	TGTGCCAGCAGTTACTCTTCCGGGGACACCATATATTTT	CASSYSSGDTIYF
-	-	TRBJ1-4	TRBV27	TGTGCCAGCACCCCGTCGTTGAGGTCTCCTAATGAAAAACTGTTTTTT	CASTPSLRSPNEKLFF
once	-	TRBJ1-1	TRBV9	TGTGCCAGCAGAAGACGATCCTCCGAGGACACTGAAGCTTTCTTT	CASRRRSSEDTEAFF
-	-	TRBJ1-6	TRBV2	TGTGCCAGCACGAGGGATCTTTCACCCCTCCACTTT	CASTRDLSPLHF
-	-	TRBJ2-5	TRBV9	TGTGCCAGCAGCGTAGACAGGGTAGAGACCCAGTACTTC	CASSVDRVETQYF
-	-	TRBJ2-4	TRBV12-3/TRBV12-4	TGTGCCAGCAGCCGGAGTATGACGGACATTCAGTACTTC	CASSRSMTDIQYF
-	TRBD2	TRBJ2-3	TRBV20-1	TGCAGTGCTCCCGGGACTACGACGACTTATTTT	CSAPGTTTTYF
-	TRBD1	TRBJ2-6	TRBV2	TGTGCCAGCTCGGACAGGAAGTTTCTCTCTGGGGCCAACGTCCTGACTTTC	CASSDRKFLSGANVLTF
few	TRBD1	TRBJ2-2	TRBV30	TGTGCCTGGAGAGGGACAGGGGGCGGAATCGGGGAGCTGTTTTTT	CAWRGTGGGIGELFF
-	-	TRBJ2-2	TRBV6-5	TGTGCCTCCGCCCCCCCAGGGATTAGCGGGGAGCTGTTTTTT	CASAPPGISGELFF
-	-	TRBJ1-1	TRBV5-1	TGCGCCAGCAGCTTGGGTTTCGGCGGGGACACTGAAGCTTTCTTT	CASSLGFGGDTEAFF
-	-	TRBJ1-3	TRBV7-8	TGTGCCAGCAGCGCAACCCCGAGGGGAAACACCATATATTTT	CASSATPRGNTIYF
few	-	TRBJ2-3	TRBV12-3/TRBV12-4	TGTGCCAGCAGCCAGGGGCATGATACGCAGTATTTT	CASSQGHDTQYF